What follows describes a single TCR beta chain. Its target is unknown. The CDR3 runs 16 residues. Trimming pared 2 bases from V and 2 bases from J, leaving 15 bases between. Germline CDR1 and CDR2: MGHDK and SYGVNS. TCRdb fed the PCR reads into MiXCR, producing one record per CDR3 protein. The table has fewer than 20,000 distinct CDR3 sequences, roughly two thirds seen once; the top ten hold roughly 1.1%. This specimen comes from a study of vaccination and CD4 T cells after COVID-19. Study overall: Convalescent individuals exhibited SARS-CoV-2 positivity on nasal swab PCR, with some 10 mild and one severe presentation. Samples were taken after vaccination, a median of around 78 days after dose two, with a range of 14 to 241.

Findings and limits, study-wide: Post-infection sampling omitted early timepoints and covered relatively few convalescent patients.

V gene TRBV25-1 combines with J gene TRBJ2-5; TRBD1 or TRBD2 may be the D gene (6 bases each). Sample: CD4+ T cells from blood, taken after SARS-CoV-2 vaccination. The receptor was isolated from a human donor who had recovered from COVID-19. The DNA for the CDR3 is TGTGCCAGCAGTGAAAGGGGGGTCAGGACACAAGAGACCCAGTACTTC. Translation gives CASSERGVRTQETQYF.